This T cell receptor beta chain was captured by sequencing in a study of Ad26.COV2.S vaccination and SARS-CoV-2 variants. This clone was recorded only once. The antigen is undetermined. Repertoires were generated with immunoSEQ multiplex PCR, while TCRdb's copy carries only in-frame clones and drops some. The table lists some 190,000 clones, about 83% of them singletons. Study observations and caveats: Possible underestimation of total T cell responses by the TCR breadth and depth analyses was noted. In vaccinated individuals, spike-specific CD8+ and CD4+ T cell responses reportedly displayed substantial breadth. Breadth of non-spike TCRs did not differ between vaccinees and placebo recipients. Spike-specific TCR breadth was greater after Ad26.COV2.S than placebo.

Germline assignment: CDR1 LGHDT and CDR2 YNNKEL (reference sequence). V shed 7 bases and J shed 2 bases, with 14 bases lying between them. The CDR3 spans 14 residues. The TCR originated in a human donor who had recovered from COVID-19. Sequenced here: peripheral blood, sampled after recovery from COVID-19. The rearrangement links TRBV3-1 (or the pseudogene TRBV3-2) to TRBJ1-2; D is unclear. The CDR3 sequence is CASNTDGLNYGYTF. In DNA form, the CDR3 reads TGTGCCAGCAATACTGACGGATTAAACTATGGCTACACCTTC.